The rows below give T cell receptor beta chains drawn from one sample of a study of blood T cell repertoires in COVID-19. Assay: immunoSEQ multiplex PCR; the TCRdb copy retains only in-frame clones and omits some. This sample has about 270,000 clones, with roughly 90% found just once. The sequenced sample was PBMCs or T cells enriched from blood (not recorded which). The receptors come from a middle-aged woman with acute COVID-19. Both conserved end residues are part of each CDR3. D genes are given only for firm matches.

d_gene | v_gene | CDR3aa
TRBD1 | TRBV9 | CASSVRDRVETNEKLFF
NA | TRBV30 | CAWGRGGQPQHF
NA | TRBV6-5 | CASSPGYNQPQHF
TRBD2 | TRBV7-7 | CASSLSSGRAFGGELFF
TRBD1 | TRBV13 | CASSGGQGYMNTEAFF
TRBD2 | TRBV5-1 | CASSLGLAVNTGELFF
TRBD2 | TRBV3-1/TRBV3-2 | CASSVTSRQFF
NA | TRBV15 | CATSRDLESTDTQYF
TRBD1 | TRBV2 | CASRTGGTQYF
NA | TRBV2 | CASTIDRNYGYTF
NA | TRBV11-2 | CASSLRGNRETQYF
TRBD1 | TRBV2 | CASSAFGTDNEKLFF
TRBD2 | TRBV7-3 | CASSPTSGGVNEQFF
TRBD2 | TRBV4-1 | CASSPTGLANTYEQYF
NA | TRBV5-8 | CASSLGLTSGANVLTF
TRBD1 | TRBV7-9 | CASSFTGGPGELFF
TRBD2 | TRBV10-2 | CASAKWASGAEEQYF
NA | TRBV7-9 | CASSSGRGDNEQYF
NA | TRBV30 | CAWSVPPDRYYGYTF
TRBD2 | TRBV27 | CASSFSRTSGGAEELFF
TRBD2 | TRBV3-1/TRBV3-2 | CASSQERIRKTSGGLNRELFF
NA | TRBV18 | CASSPLDSHTEAFF
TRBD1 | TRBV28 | CASSLGQGVAGELFF
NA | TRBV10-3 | CAISYTSSTDTQYF
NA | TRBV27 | CASRPGHTNSDYEQYF
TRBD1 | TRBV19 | CASSIRTGAFDYGYTF
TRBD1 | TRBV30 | CAWSFGSGTGPTEQYF
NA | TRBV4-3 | CASSQDNAGANTEAFF
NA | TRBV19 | CASSIDINSEKLFF
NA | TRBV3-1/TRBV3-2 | CASSQARDGGATIYF
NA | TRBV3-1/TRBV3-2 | CASSPRDLGRGTQYF
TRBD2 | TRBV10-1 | CASSESMTTSGAYEQYF
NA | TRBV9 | CASSVGGGQRGEKLFF
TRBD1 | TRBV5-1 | CASSLAGGVNTEAFF
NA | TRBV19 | CASSIGALAGHEQFF
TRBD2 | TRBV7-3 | CASSPRGAGGLETQYF
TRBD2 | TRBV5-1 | CASSPLAGGHNEQFF
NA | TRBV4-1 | CASSQEFGGFLTEAFF
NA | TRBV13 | CASSLDRGGNTIYF
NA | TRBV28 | CASSQWQGNSPLHF
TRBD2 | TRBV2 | CASYRGDAGELFF
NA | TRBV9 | CASSGQQNTGELFF
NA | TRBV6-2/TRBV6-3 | CASSYRTAYGYTF
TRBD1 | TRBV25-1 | CASSDGDRGNQPQHF
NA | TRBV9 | CASSAQSSTDTQYF
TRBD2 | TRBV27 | CASGRTSTYEQYF
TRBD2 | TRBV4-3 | CASSQERLAGGDSYNEQFF
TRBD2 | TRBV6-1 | CASSGHRGVNTGELFF
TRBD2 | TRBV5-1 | CASSEGLAGSTDTQYF
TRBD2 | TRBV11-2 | CASSLLAGASGGGEQFF
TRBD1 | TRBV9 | CASSVDLKGAAGYTF
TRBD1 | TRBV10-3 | CAISEGTGAYEQYF
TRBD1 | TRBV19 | CASQQGAGSGANVLTF
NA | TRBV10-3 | CASTQDTGISPLHF
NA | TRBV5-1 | CASSLQQASSGNTIYF